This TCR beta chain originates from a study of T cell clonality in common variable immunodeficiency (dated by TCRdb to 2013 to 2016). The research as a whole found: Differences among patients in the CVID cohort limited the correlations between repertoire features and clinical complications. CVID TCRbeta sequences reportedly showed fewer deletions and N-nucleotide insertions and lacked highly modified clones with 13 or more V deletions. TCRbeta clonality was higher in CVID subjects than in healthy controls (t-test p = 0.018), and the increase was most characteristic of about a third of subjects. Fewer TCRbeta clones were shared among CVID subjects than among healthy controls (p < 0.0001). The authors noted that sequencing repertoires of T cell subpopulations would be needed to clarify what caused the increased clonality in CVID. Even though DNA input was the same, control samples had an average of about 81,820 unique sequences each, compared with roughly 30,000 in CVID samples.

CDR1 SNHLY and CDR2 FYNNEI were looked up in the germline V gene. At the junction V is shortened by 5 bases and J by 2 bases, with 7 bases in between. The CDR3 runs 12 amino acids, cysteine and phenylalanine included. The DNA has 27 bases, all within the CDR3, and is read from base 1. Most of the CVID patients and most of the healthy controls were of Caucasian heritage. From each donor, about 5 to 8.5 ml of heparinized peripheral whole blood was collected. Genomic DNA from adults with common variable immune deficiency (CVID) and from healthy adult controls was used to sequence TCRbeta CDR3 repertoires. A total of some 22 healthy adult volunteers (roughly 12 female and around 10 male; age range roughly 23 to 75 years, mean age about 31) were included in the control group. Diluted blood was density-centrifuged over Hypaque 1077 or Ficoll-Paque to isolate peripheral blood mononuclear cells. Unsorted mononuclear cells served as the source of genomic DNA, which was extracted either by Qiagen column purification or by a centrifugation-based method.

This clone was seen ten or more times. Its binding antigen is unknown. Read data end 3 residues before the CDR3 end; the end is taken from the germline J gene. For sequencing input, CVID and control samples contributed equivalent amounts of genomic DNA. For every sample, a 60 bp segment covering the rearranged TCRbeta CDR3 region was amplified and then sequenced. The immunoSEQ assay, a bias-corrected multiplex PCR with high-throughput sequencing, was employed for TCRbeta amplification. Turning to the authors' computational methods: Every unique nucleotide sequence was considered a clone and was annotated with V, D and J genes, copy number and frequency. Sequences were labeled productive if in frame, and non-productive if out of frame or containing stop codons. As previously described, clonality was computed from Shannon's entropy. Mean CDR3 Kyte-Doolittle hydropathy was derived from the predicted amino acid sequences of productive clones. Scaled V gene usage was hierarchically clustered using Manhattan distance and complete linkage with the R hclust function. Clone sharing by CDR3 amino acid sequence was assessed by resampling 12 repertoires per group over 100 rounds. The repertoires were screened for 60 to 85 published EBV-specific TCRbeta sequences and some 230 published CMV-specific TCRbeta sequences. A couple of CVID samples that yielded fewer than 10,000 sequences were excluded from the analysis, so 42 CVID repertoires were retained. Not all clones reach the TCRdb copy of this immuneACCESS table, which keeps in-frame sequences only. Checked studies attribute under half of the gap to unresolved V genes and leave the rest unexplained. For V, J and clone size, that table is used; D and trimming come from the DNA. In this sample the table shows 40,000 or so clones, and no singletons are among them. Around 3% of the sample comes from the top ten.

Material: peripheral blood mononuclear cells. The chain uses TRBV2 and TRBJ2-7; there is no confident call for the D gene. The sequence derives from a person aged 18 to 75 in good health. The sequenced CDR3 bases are TGTGCCAGCAGTCCAGAAGCCTACGAG. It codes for CASSPEAYE. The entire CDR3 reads CASSPEAYEQYF.